These T cell receptor beta chains were read from a single sample in a study of blood T cell repertoires in COVID-19. Profiled with immunoSEQ multiplex PCR; TCRdb holds only in-frame clones, not every one. The table has a few hundred thousand clones, about 87% seen once. Sequences were obtained from peripheral blood. The source is a man in his 60s with acute or convalescent COVID-19. CDR3s include the opening cysteine and the closing phenylalanine or tryptophan. A D gene is named only where the DNA matches it firmly. A row's size may be missing; if present it is once, few, many or a size class.

d_gene: TRBD1; j_gene: TRBJ1-2; abundance: -; v_gene: TRBV7-8; CDR3nt: TGTGCCAGCAGCAGAAAGGGGGCTGGCTATGGCTACACCTTC; CDR3aa: CASSRKGAGYGYTF
d_gene: -; j_gene: TRBJ2-2; abundance: -; v_gene: TRBV7-3; CDR3nt: TGTGCCAGCAGCCTATACCCAAACCTAGCCACCGGGGAGCTGTTTTTT; CDR3aa: CASSLYPNLATGELFF
d_gene: -; j_gene: TRBJ2-1; abundance: once; v_gene: TRBV13; CDR3nt: TGTGCCAGCAGCTCCATAGGGGTGAGCTCCTACAATGAGCAGTTCTTC; CDR3aa: CASSSIGVSSYNEQFF
d_gene: TRBD2; j_gene: TRBJ2-1; abundance: few; v_gene: TRBV27; CDR3nt: TGTGCCAGCAGTTCCCTAGCGGGGACTTACCGTGAGCAGTTCTTC; CDR3aa: CASSSLAGTYREQFF
d_gene: -; j_gene: TRBJ1-6; abundance: -; v_gene: TRBV5-1; CDR3nt: TGCGCCAGCAGCTTGGGGGGGCAGGATAATTCACCCCTCCACTTT; CDR3aa: CASSLGGQDNSPLHF
d_gene: TRBD1; j_gene: TRBJ2-3; abundance: -; v_gene: TRBV11-2; CDR3nt: TGTGCCAGCAGCTTAGATACCGGGACAGGGGGTGTGTATTTT; CDR3aa: CASSLDTGTGGVYF
d_gene: TRBD2; j_gene: TRBJ2-5; abundance: once; v_gene: TRBV5-1; CDR3nt: TGCGCCAGCAGGCCCCAGGGAGCGGGGGTGCAAGAGACCCAGTACTTC; CDR3aa: CASRPQGAGVQETQYF
d_gene: TRBD2; j_gene: TRBJ2-2; abundance: -; v_gene: TRBV10-2; CDR3nt: TGCGCCAGCAGTTACAGCGGGGGGGTCCTCAAGACCGGGGAGCTGTTTTTT; CDR3aa: CASSYSGGVLKTGELFF
d_gene: TRBD1; j_gene: TRBJ2-1; abundance: -; v_gene: TRBV6-5; CDR3nt: TGTGCCAGCAGCAGTCCCGGGACAGGGGTTGAGCAGTTCTTC; CDR3aa: CASSSPGTGVEQFF
d_gene: TRBD2; j_gene: TRBJ2-1; abundance: few; v_gene: TRBV6-1; CDR3nt: TGTGCCAGCAGTGAAAGCGGGGGGTACAATGAGCAGTTCTTC; CDR3aa: CASSESGGYNEQFF
d_gene: TRBD2; j_gene: TRBJ2-1; abundance: few; v_gene: TRBV11-2; CDR3nt: TGTGCCAGCAGCGAACGAACAGGGCTAGCGGGGGGGCCCAATGAGCAGTTCTTC; CDR3aa: CASSERTGLAGGPNEQFF
d_gene: TRBD1; j_gene: TRBJ1-1; abundance: -; v_gene: TRBV7-9; CDR3nt: TGTGCCAGCTTGGGACAGGGGGCTTCTGAAGCTTTCTTT; CDR3aa: CASLGQGASEAFF
d_gene: -; j_gene: TRBJ1-6; abundance: -; v_gene: TRBV6-5; CDR3nt: TGTGCCAGCAGCCGGGACTGGGAACCCCTCCACTTT; CDR3aa: CASSRDWEPLHF
d_gene: TRBD1; j_gene: TRBJ2-2; abundance: -; v_gene: TRBV10-1; CDR3nt: TGCGCCAGTGCTACGGACGGACAGGAGACCGGGGAGCTGTTTTTT; CDR3aa: CASATDGQETGELFF
d_gene: TRBD2; j_gene: TRBJ2-1; abundance: -; v_gene: TRBV27; CDR3nt: TGTGCCAGCAGTCCTCGACTAGCGGGGGGAAAAAATGAGCAGTTCTTC; CDR3aa: CASSPRLAGGKNEQFF
d_gene: TRBD2; j_gene: TRBJ2-7; abundance: few; v_gene: TRBV3-1/TRBV3-2; CDR3nt: TGTGCCAGCAGCCAAGCCAGCGGGGGGGCCGGATACGAGCAGTACTTC; CDR3aa: CASSQASGGAGYEQYF
d_gene: -; j_gene: TRBJ1-2; abundance: -; v_gene: TRBV2; CDR3nt: TGTGCCAGCAGTGTAATTCTCGGCAGGGGAAATGGCTACACCTTC; CDR3aa: CASSVILGRGNGYTF
d_gene: TRBD1; j_gene: TRBJ2-7; abundance: -; v_gene: TRBV29-1; CDR3nt: TGCAGCGTTGCCCTGGACAGGGACCCCTACGAGCAGTACTTC; CDR3aa: CSVALDRDPYEQYF
d_gene: TRBD2; j_gene: TRBJ2-5; abundance: -; v_gene: TRBV13; CDR3nt: TGTGCCAGCAGCTTAGGAGCGGGGGGCCTGGCCCCCCAGTACTTC; CDR3aa: CASSLGAGGLAPQYF
d_gene: -; j_gene: TRBJ2-2; abundance: -; v_gene: TRBV5-1; CDR3nt: TGCGCCAGCAGCTTAGGAGGGACCGGGGAGCTGTTTTTT; CDR3aa: CASSLGGTGELFF
d_gene: -; j_gene: TRBJ2-6; abundance: -; v_gene: TRBV29-1; CDR3nt: TGCAGCGTTCGTGAGGGCTCTGGGGCCAACGTCCTGACTTTC; CDR3aa: CSVREGSGANVLTF
d_gene: -; j_gene: TRBJ1-4; abundance: few; v_gene: TRBV7-2; CDR3nt: TGTGCCAGCAGCTCTAGGAGGCAGGGAGGGGAAAAACTGTTTTTT; CDR3aa: CASSSRRQGGEKLFF
d_gene: -; j_gene: TRBJ2-3; abundance: -; v_gene: TRBV5-1; CDR3nt: TGCGCCAGCAGCTGGGTTGACGGGTCCACAGATACGCAGTATTTT; CDR3aa: CASSWVDGSTDTQYF
d_gene: TRBD1; j_gene: TRBJ1-4; abundance: once; v_gene: TRBV10-2; CDR3nt: TGCGCCAGCGCCAAGGACGGGACAGCGATAAATGAAAAACTGTTTTTT; CDR3aa: CASAKDGTAINEKLFF
d_gene: -; j_gene: TRBJ2-5; abundance: -; v_gene: TRBV4-1; CDR3nt: TGCGCCAGCAGCCAAGACGGGAGTGGGGAGACCCAGTACTTC; CDR3aa: CASSQDGSGETQYF
d_gene: TRBD2; j_gene: TRBJ2-1; abundance: -; v_gene: TRBV5-1; CDR3nt: TGCGCCAGCAGCTTGGATCCAGCGGGGGACCGTCGAAATGAGCAGTTCTTC; CDR3aa: CASSLDPAGDRRNEQFF
d_gene: -; j_gene: TRBJ1-1; abundance: once; v_gene: TRBV20-1; CDR3nt: TGCAGTGCTTTTTCGGGGACTGAAGCTTTCTTT; CDR3aa: CSAFSGTEAFF
d_gene: -; j_gene: TRBJ1-6; abundance: -; v_gene: TRBV7-2; CDR3nt: TGTGCCAGCAGCTTAGTACGGGTCAATTCACCCCTCCACTTT; CDR3aa: CASSLVRVNSPLHF
d_gene: -; j_gene: TRBJ2-3; abundance: -; v_gene: TRBV6-2/TRBV6-3; CDR3nt: TGTGCCAGCAGCCGGGACACCACAGATACGCAGTATTTT; CDR3aa: CASSRDTTDTQYF
d_gene: TRBD1; j_gene: TRBJ2-3; abundance: -; v_gene: TRBV11-3; CDR3nt: TGTGCCAGCAGCCTAAAGGGACAGGGGGAGAACACAGATACGCAGTATTTT; CDR3aa: CASSLKGQGENTDTQYF
d_gene: TRBD1; j_gene: TRBJ2-1; abundance: -; v_gene: TRBV2; CDR3nt: TGTGCCAGCAAGTTCCGGGACAGCGCCCAAAATGAGCAGTTCTTC; CDR3aa: CASKFRDSAQNEQFF
d_gene: -; j_gene: TRBJ2-2; abundance: -; v_gene: TRBV18; CDR3nt: TGTGCCAGCTCACCAGTATTTGACTCCGGGGAGCTGTTTTTT; CDR3aa: CASSPVFDSGELFF
d_gene: -; j_gene: TRBJ1-1; abundance: -; v_gene: TRBV7-3; CDR3nt: TGTGCCAGCAGCTTACACCCGAGGAACACTGAAGCTTTCTTT; CDR3aa: CASSLHPRNTEAFF
d_gene: -; j_gene: TRBJ2-4; abundance: -; v_gene: TRBV11-2; CDR3nt: TGTGCCAGCAGCGTCAACAGGGTAGCCAAAAACATTCAGTACTTC; CDR3aa: CASSVNRVAKNIQYF
d_gene: -; j_gene: TRBJ1-1; abundance: -; v_gene: TRBV12-3/TRBV12-4; CDR3nt: TGTGCCAGCAGTCGGGGCACTGAAGCTTTCTTT; CDR3aa: CASSRGTEAFF
d_gene: TRBD2; j_gene: TRBJ2-5; abundance: -; v_gene: TRBV7-8; CDR3nt: TGTGCCAGCAGCCCGATTAGCGGGGGGGTTAAGACCCAGTACTTC; CDR3aa: CASSPISGGVKTQYF
d_gene: -; j_gene: TRBJ1-2; abundance: -; v_gene: TRBV6-2/TRBV6-3; CDR3nt: TGTGCCAGCAGTTACGCAGGGCGGAACTATGGCTACACCTTC; CDR3aa: CASSYAGRNYGYTF
d_gene: TRBD1; j_gene: TRBJ1-1; abundance: -; v_gene: TRBV6-1; CDR3nt: TGTGCCAGCAGTGGGAACTGGGACAGTAATCATCTGAACACTGAAGCTTTCTTT; CDR3aa: CASSGNWDSNHLNTEAFF
d_gene: -; j_gene: TRBJ1-4; abundance: -; v_gene: TRBV11-2; CDR3nt: TGTGCCAGCAGCCTCACAGGGTCGGATGGAGAAAAACTGTTTTTT; CDR3aa: CASSLTGSDGEKLFF
d_gene: TRBD1; j_gene: TRBJ2-5; abundance: -; v_gene: TRBV11-2; CDR3nt: TGTGCCAGCAGCTTAGGGGCAGGGGGCCGGGAGACCCAGTACTTC; CDR3aa: CASSLGAGGRETQYF
d_gene: -; j_gene: TRBJ2-7; abundance: -; v_gene: TRBV3-1/TRBV3-2; CDR3nt: TGTGCCAGCAGCCAGGTACAGGGATACGAGCAGTACTTC; CDR3aa: CASSQVQGYEQYF
d_gene: -; j_gene: TRBJ2-5; abundance: -; v_gene: TRBV6-5; CDR3nt: TGTGCCAGCAGTTACTCGGTTCGAGATCACGAGACCCAGTACTTC; CDR3aa: CASSYSVRDHETQYF
d_gene: -; j_gene: TRBJ1-4; abundance: once; v_gene: TRBV5-4; CDR3nt: TGTGCCAGCAGCACGGGGGGGACTAATGAAAAACTGTTTTTT; CDR3aa: CASSTGGTNEKLFF
d_gene: -; j_gene: TRBJ1-2; abundance: -; v_gene: TRBV14; CDR3nt: TGTGCCAGCAGAAACAGGGTTGGCTACACCTTC; CDR3aa: CASRNRVGYTF
d_gene: TRBD1; j_gene: TRBJ2-6; abundance: -; v_gene: TRBV19; CDR3nt: TGTGCCAGTACCTCCTTAACCGGGACAGCCAGCTCAATGTACTCTGGGGCCAACGTCCTGACTTTC; CDR3aa: CASTSLTGTASSMYSGANVLTF
d_gene: TRBD2; j_gene: TRBJ2-7; abundance: -; v_gene: TRBV6-4; CDR3nt: TGTGCCAGCAGTGAACTAGCGGGGGGCTCCTACGAGCAGTACTTC; CDR3aa: CASSELAGGSYEQYF
d_gene: TRBD1; j_gene: TRBJ1-5; abundance: -; v_gene: TRBV6-2/TRBV6-3; CDR3nt: TGTGCCAGCAGTCTAGCCGGGACAGGGGCCAATCAGCCCCAGCATTTT; CDR3aa: CASSLAGTGANQPQHF
d_gene: -; j_gene: TRBJ1-5; abundance: -; v_gene: TRBV3-1/TRBV3-2; CDR3nt: TGTGCCAGCAGCCAAGATGCCGGGGGCAATCAGCCCCAGCATTTT; CDR3aa: CASSQDAGGNQPQHF
d_gene: -; j_gene: TRBJ2-1; abundance: once; v_gene: TRBV28; CDR3nt: TGTGCCAGCAGTTTTTCCGGGAATGAGCAGTTCTTC; CDR3aa: CASSFSGNEQFF
d_gene: TRBD2; j_gene: TRBJ2-7; abundance: -; v_gene: TRBV9; CDR3nt: TGTGCCAGCAGCGTAGGGGCTTGGGGAGGGCTCGAGCAGTACTTC; CDR3aa: CASSVGAWGGLEQYF
d_gene: -; j_gene: TRBJ1-1; abundance: -; v_gene: TRBV19; CDR3nt: TGTGCCAGTAGTATCGCTATTAACACTGAAGCTTTCTTT; CDR3aa: CASSIAINTEAFF
d_gene: -; j_gene: TRBJ2-3; abundance: -; v_gene: TRBV20-1; CDR3nt: TGCAGTGCCACTACAGATACGCAGTATTTT; CDR3aa: CSATTDTQYF
d_gene: -; j_gene: TRBJ1-5; abundance: -; v_gene: TRBV24-1; CDR3nt: TGTGCCACCAGTGATCGAGGGCTGGATCAGCCCCAGCATTTT; CDR3aa: CATSDRGLDQPQHF
d_gene: TRBD2; j_gene: TRBJ2-5; abundance: -; v_gene: TRBV6-2/TRBV6-3; CDR3nt: TGTGCCAGCAGCCCATCCGTGGGAGGGGTAGACGGCGGGACCCAGTACTTC; CDR3aa: CASSPSVGGVDGGTQYF
d_gene: -; j_gene: TRBJ1-2; abundance: -; v_gene: TRBV20-1; CDR3nt: TGCAGTGCAGTCAGGGGTGGCTACACCTTC; CDR3aa: CSAVRGGYTF
d_gene: -; j_gene: TRBJ2-2; abundance: -; v_gene: TRBV20-1; CDR3nt: TGCAGTGCTAGTCTCAGGGAAAACACCGGGGAGCTGTTTTTT; CDR3aa: CSASLRENTGELFF
d_gene: -; j_gene: TRBJ1-5; abundance: -; v_gene: TRBV5-5; CDR3nt: TGTGCCAGCAGCTCCATTCAGGATAGCAATCAGCCCCAGCATTTT; CDR3aa: CASSSIQDSNQPQHF
d_gene: -; j_gene: TRBJ2-7; abundance: -; v_gene: TRBV11-2; CDR3nt: TGTGCCAGCAGCTTAGGAACAGGGACCTACGAGCAGTACTTC; CDR3aa: CASSLGTGTYEQYF
d_gene: TRBD2; j_gene: TRBJ2-7; abundance: -; v_gene: TRBV28; CDR3nt: TGTGCCAGCAGTTTACGACTAGCGGGGCTCTACGAGCAGTACTTC; CDR3aa: CASSLRLAGLYEQYF
d_gene: -; j_gene: TRBJ2-4; abundance: -; v_gene: TRBV20-1; CDR3nt: TGCAGTGCAAACCTAGAGGGCCAGTACTTC; CDR3aa: CSANLEGQYF